These 4 T cell receptor beta chains came from one sample sequenced in a study of T-cell reconstitution after alpha-beta-depleted transplantation in children. During its preparation, the TCRbeta library received unique molecular identifiers. One entry per CDR3 protein results from TCRdb running MiXCR on the PCR reads. The table includes fewer than 1 million distinct CDR3 sequences, 16% detected once. Sequencing used PBMCs, mostly from graft donor cells, obtained 360 days after TCRalphabeta/CD19-depleted stem cell transplant. These receptors all come from a male patient younger than 18 who had a stem cell transplant for acute lymphoblastic leukemia, so the T cells may come from the graft donor.

The CDR3 sequence is CAISESILRYEQYF. The CDR3 bases are TGTGCCATCAGTGAGTCGATCCTTCGCTACGAGCAGTACTTC. V and J are TRBV10-3 and TRBJ2-7; no definite D call. V was shortened by 0 bases and J by 3 bases, with 9 bases between the two germline ends. Germline loops: CDR1 ENHRY, CDR2 SYGVKD. This CDR3 spans 14 amino acids.

The chain couples TRBV29-1 to TRBJ2-3; 9 bases map to TRBD2. CDR1 is SQVTM and CDR2 is ANQGSEA in the germline V gene. The CDR3 is 14 amino acids. With 6 bases clipped from V and 2 bases from J, the junction kept 6 bases outside the gene matches. The CDR3 region is CSVETSGNTDTQYF. In DNA form, the CDR3 reads TGCAGCGTCGAGACTAGCGGAAACACAGATACGCAGTATTTT.

Of note for this clonotype: The CDR3 does not close with the conserved phenylalanine or tryptophan, likely indicating a read error. The chain combines TRBV12-3 or TRBV12-4 with TRBJ2-2, with 9 bases identical to TRBD1. V was pared by 4 bases and J by 5 bases, with 8 bases of the junction left unmatched. The CDR3 runs to 16 residues. The chain's CDR3 is CASSWSTGGFTGELFC. Here the CDR3 DNA reads TGTGCCAGCAGTTGGTCCACAGGGGGCTTTACCGGGGAGCTGTTTTGT.

The rearrangement uses TRBV7-9 and TRBJ2-7, with D possibly TRBD1 on 6 matching bases. Deletions cut 8 bases from V and 3 bases from J, with 14 bases between. The germline gives CDR1 SEHNR, CDR2 FQNEAQ (reference sequence). The CDR3 runs to 13 residues. This chain's CDR3 is CASSRTDHYEQYF. Written as DNA, the CDR3 is TGTGCCAGCTCCCGGACAGACCACTACGAGCAGTACTTC.